Listed below are T cell receptor beta chains from one sample, sequenced in a study of CD8 T cells in ankylosing spondylitis. Via MiXCR, TCRdb re-called the 5' RACE reads, giving one row per CDR3 protein. The sample gives under 250,000 distinct CDR3 sequences, 30% to 35% of which show up once; around 4.4% is in the top ten. Source material: blood, either unsorted or a sorted T cell fraction (not recorded which). The receptors were gathered from a male donor with ankylosing spondylitis or in good health (not recorded which). The CDR3 runs from the conserved cysteine through the conserved F or W. The D gene is left open where the match is weak. The size entry is marked missing in some rows and otherwise reads once, few, many or a size class.

J gene | D gene | V gene | clone size | CDR3 protein | CDR3 DNA
TRBJ2-7 | NA | TRBV29-1 | few | CSVIRPPTYEQYF | TGCAGCGTTATCCGGCCGCCAACCTACGAGCAGTACTTC
TRBJ2-2 | NA | TRBV5-1 | few | CASSLGRGPGTGELFF | TGCGCCAGCAGCTTGGGCCGGGGGCCGGGCACCGGGGAGCTGTTTTTT
TRBJ2-1 | TRBD1 | TRBV12-3/TRBV12-4 | few | CASSLRGHEQFF | TGTGCCAGCAGTTTAAGGGGGCATGAGCAGTTCTTC
TRBJ2-7 | NA | TRBV6-1 | NA | CASQFLRQYF | TGTGCCAGCCAGTTCCTCCGGCAGTACTTC
TRBJ1-5 | NA | TRBV20-1 | NA | CSAREKDGQNQPQHF | TGCAGTGCTAGAGAGAAGGACGGTCAGAATCAGCCCCAGCATTTT
TRBJ2-6 | NA | TRBV20-1 | few | CSATPPRAGANVLTF | TGCAGTGCTACCCCACCCCGCGCTGGGGCCAACGTCCTGACTTTC
TRBJ2-3 | NA | TRBV20-1 | NA | CSARGVVGLPDTQYF | TGCAGTGCTAGGGGGGTAGTCGGGCTCCCAGATACGCAGTATTTT
TRBJ1-2 | NA | TRBV12-3/TRBV12-4 | few | CASSFSQGSYGYTF | TGTGCCAGCAGTTTTTCCCAGGGCTCCTATGGCTACACCTTC
TRBJ1-4 | TRBD1 | TRBV20-1 | many | CSAYPDRAVEKLFF | TGCAGTGCTTACCCGGACAGGGCGGTAGAAAAACTGTTTTTT
TRBJ2-2 | TRBD2 | TRBV6-2/TRBV6-3 | NA | CAITTSGENTGELFF | TGTGCCATCACGACTAGCGGTGAAAACACCGGGGAGCTGTTTTTT
TRBJ2-3 | TRBD2 | TRBV20-1 | many | CSATLLAADTQYF | TGCAGTGCAACCCTGCTAGCGGCGGATACGCAGTATTTT
TRBJ2-1 | NA | TRBV5-5 | NA | CASSPPIGGLEQFF | TGTGCCAGCAGCCCCCCGATTGGTGGACTTGAGCAGTTCTTC
TRBJ2-3 | NA | TRBV5-6 | few | CASTSTPGDTQYF | TGTGCCAGCACCTCTACCCCGGGAGATACGCAGTATTTT
TRBJ1-5 | NA | TRBV18 | NA | CASSPGYSNQPQHF | TGTGCCAGCTCACCAGGGTATAGCAATCAGCCCCAGCATTTT
TRBJ2-1 | TRBD2 | TRBV5-1 | NA | CASIEAGGPYNEQFF | TGCGCCAGCATCGAAGCGGGGGGACCCTACAATGAGCAGTTCTTC
TRBJ2-3 | NA | TRBV20-1 | NA | CSARGGSKRDTQYF | TGCAGTGCTAGAGGGGGTAGCAAAAGAGATACGCAGTATTTT
TRBJ1-1 | NA | TRBV29-1 | NA | CSGEQGMGAFF | TGCAGCGGGGAGCAGGGGATGGGGGCTTTCTTT
TRBJ2-3 | TRBD2 | TRBV11-2 | NA | CASSGRTSGGTDTQYF | TGTGCCAGCAGCGGGCGGACTAGCGGGGGGACAGATACGCAGTATTTT
TRBJ2-3 | NA | TRBV5-6 | NA | CASSLTRDTQYF | TGTGCCAGCAGCCTCACTAGGGATACGCAGTATTTT
TRBJ1-2 | NA | TRBV27 | NA | CASSGRGFYGYTF | TGTGCCAGCAGTGGCAGGGGCTTCTATGGCTACACCTTC
TRBJ1-1 | TRBD1 | TRBV20-1 | few | CSARVGTVNTEAFF | TGCAGTGCTAGAGTAGGGACAGTGAACACTGAAGCTTTCTTT
TRBJ1-5 | TRBD1 | TRBV7-2 | NA | CASSATGVWDQPQHF | TGTGCCAGCAGCGCTACAGGGGTGTGGGATCAGCCCCAGCATTTT
TRBJ2-7 | NA | TRBV6-5 | NA | CASSARGGEQYF | TGTGCCAGCAGTGCCAGGGGGGGTGAGCAGTACTTC
TRBJ1-2 | NA | TRBV20-1 | NA | CSARWGQGYGYTF | TGCAGTGCTAGGTGGGGCCAGGGCTATGGCTACACCTTC
TRBJ1-2 | NA | TRBV4-2 | few | CASSQEGSVLTF | TGTGCCAGCAGCCAAGAAGGTTCGGTCCTAACCTTC
TRBJ1-3 | NA | TRBV12-3/TRBV12-4 | few | CASSYSPYSGNTIYF | TGTGCCAGCAGTTATAGTCCCTACTCTGGAAACACCATATATTTT
TRBJ2-7 | TRBD1 | TRBV4-1 | NA | CASSQPGQGYEQYF | TGCGCCAGCAGCCAACCGGGACAGGGCTACGAGCAGTACTTC
TRBJ2-5 | TRBD1 | TRBV7-3 | many | CASSPGQGIEETQYF | TGTGCCAGCAGCCCCGGACAGGGTATAGAGGAGACCCAGTACTTC
TRBJ2-3 | TRBD1 | TRBV7-2 | NA | CASSSGTGKIDTQYF | TGTGCCAGCAGCTCTGGGACAGGCAAAATCGATACGCAGTATTTT
TRBJ2-1 | NA | TRBV20-1 | few | CSARDKSRAVSINEQFF | TGCAGTGCTAGAGATAAGAGCCGGGCAGTATCTATCAATGAGCAGTTCTTC